This T cell receptor beta chain is drawn from a study of blood T cells in healthy people across ages. Using a J-beta primer mix together with a sample-barcoded 5' primer, a second PCR was run for about 7 to 12 cycles. TCRdb passed the 5' RACE reads through MiXCR, listing each CDR3 protein once. Of around 1,600,000 distinct CDR3 sequences listed, approximately 39% are singletons. Comments on this clonotype: At one of its ends the junction is not consistent with the germline gene, which may arise from a read error.

CDR1 is MGHRA and CDR2 is YSYEKL in the germline V gene. CDR3 length: 12 amino acids. No fewer than 7 million PBMCs went into each sample. The sequence was obtained from a woman in her late teens or twenties in good health. The specimen sequenced was blood. The genes are TRBV4-1 and TRBJ2-7; D is unclear. The J call may be mistaken, given a closer DNA end match to TRBJ2-5. Here the CDR3 DNA reads TGCGCCTGCAGCCAAGATGCAGAGACCCAGTACTTC. Its protein product is CACSQDAETQYF.